Presented here are 10 T cell receptor beta chains from one specimen sequenced in a study of blood T cells in healthy people across ages. Primed by a sample-barcoded 5' primer and a J-beta primer mix, a second PCR proceeded for roughly 7 to 11 cycles. From the 5' RACE reads, TCRdb called clonotypes with MiXCR, one entry per CDR3 protein. The sample contains roughly 2 million distinct CDR3 sequences, about 49% of which appear only once. The specimen sequenced was blood. All receptors derive from a woman between 40 and 50 years old in good health.

This clonotype was seen a handful of times. The chain couples TRBV7-9 to TRBJ1-2; the D gene is possibly TRBD1 (5 bases). This CDR3 is built from 13 residues. Germline CDR1 reads SEHNR; CDR2 reads FQNEAQ (reference sequence). V lost 4 bases and J 8 bases, leaving 14 bases between the germline ends. This CDR3 reads CASSSKGPGGYTF. As DNA, the CDR3 is TGTGCCAGCAGCTCTAAGGGACCGGGGGGCTACACCTTC.

This clonotype was seen many times. The CDR3 nucleotides read TGTGCCAGCAGCCCACCGGGACAGGGCACAGATACGCAGTATTTT. Encoded protein: CASSPPGQGTDTQYF. The chain carries TRBV6-5 and TRBJ2-3; 8 nucleotides align to TRBD1. The CDR3 runs 15 residues. Germline assignment: CDR1 MNHEY and CDR2 SVGAGI. Germline trimming cut 6 bases from V and 1 base from J; bases unmatched to any gene: 6.

V gene TRBV12-3 or TRBV12-4 combines with J gene TRBJ1-5; TRBD1 matches 7 bases. The J segment lost 3 bases and the V segment lost 8 bases, leaving 10 bases of the junction unmatched. The CDR3 length is 15 residues. The DNA for the CDR3 is TGTGCCAGCGCCCCGAGACAGGGAAACAATCAGCCCCAGCATTTT. Protein product: CASAPRQGNNQPQHF.

V usage is TRBV5-1 and J usage is TRBJ2-7, with 8 bases identical to TRBD1. This CDR3 is 14 amino acids long. Trimming cost V 2 bases and J 7 bases; bases outside gene matches: 8. Germline-derived CDR1 and CDR2 are SGHRS and YFSETQ. Here the CDR3 DNA reads TGCGCCAGCAGCTTAAAGGACAGGGCCAATGAGCAGTACTTC. As protein: CASSLKDRANEQYF. Filled out from reference TRBV5-1 and TRBJ2-7, the complete variable domain reads KAGVTQTPRYLIKTRGQQVTLSCSPISGHRSVSWYQQTPGQGLQFLFEYFSETQRNKGNFPGRFSGRQFSNSRSEMNVSTLELGDSALYLCASSLKDRANEQYFGPGTRLTVT.

The gene calls are TRBV18 and TRBJ1-2; D perhaps matches TRBD1 (5 bases). Trimming shortened V by 6 bases and J by 8 bases, and 16 bases separated the two germline ends. The CDR3 has 13 amino acids. Germline V gene sequence: CDR1 KGHSH, CDR2 LQKENI. The CDR3 is CASSLPGWDGYTF. CDR3 nucleotide sequence: TGTGCCAGCTCCCTCCCGGGATGGGACGGCTACACCTTC.

V and J are TRBV24-1 and TRBJ2-1, with D possibly TRBD1 on 6 matching bases. V was cut by 0 bases and J by 6 bases, with 14 bases left in between. Germline V gives CDR1 KGHDR, CDR2 SFDVKD. CDR3 length: 16 residues. For the CDR3, the DNA is TGTGCCACCAGTGATTTGAAACGGGTAGGGGGCAATGAGCAGTTCTTC. The encoded protein is CATSDLKRVGGNEQFF.

The chain uses TRBV20-1 and TRBJ2-7; weak D call: TRBD2 (5 bases). V lost 0 bases, J lost 2 bases, and 8 bases lay in between. CDR3 length equals 13 residues. CDR1 and CDR2 (germline): DFQATT, SNEGSKA (reference sequence). CDR3 sequence reads: CSARELVPYEQYF. In DNA form, the CDR3 reads TGCAGTGCTAGAGAACTAGTGCCCTACGAGCAGTACTTC.

The chain recombines TRBV7-2 with TRBJ1-6, with a weak D call TRBD1 (6 bases). With 2 bases removed from V and 8 bases from J, the gap between germline ends came to 10 bases. Germline CDR1 is SGHTA and CDR2 is FQGNSA. The CDR3 runs 14 residues. CDR3 in amino acids: CASSLQGLDSPLHF. In DNA form, the CDR3 reads TGTGCCAGCAGCTTACAGGGGCTTGATTCACCCCTCCACTTT. Looking up the rest from reference TRBV7-2 and TRBJ1-6 gives the full variable domain: GAGVSQSPSNKVTEKGKDVELRCDPISGHTALYWYRQSLGQGLEFLIYFQGNSAPDKSGLPSDRFSAERTGGSVSTLTIQRTQQEDSAVYLCASSLQGLDSPLHFGNGTRLTVT.

V usage is TRBV7-8 and J usage is TRBJ2-3; 14 nucleotides line up with TRBD2. V lost 2 bases to trimming and J lost 2 bases; unmatched junction nucleotides: 6. Germline assignment: CDR1 SGHVS and CDR2 FQNEAQ. CDR3 length equals 18 residues. CDR3 bases: TGTGCCAGCAGCTTAACTGGACTAGCGGGGGGCACCACAGATACGCAGTATTTT. Translation: CASSLTGLAGGTTDTQYF.

This chain links TRBV6-5 with TRBJ2-1, with D maybe TRBD1 (8 bases). The CDR3 has 13 amino acids. Trimming took 6 bases from V and 9 from J, leaving 15 bases between them. CDR1 is MNHEY, CDR2 SVGAGI, per germline. The CDR3 DNA follows: TGTGCCAGCAGAACAGGGGGGGGCAGTGAGCAGTTCTTC. Its protein product is CASRTGGGSEQFF.